Following are 10 T cell receptor beta chains from one sample sequenced in a study of molecular identifiers for immune sequencing clone quantification. In TCRdb, the PCR reads were re-called with MiXCR into one record per CDR3 protein. The table lists about 97,000 distinct CDR3 sequences, about a third of them singletons. Sequencing was carried out using naive CD8+ T cells from blood, with Jurkat cell RNA spiked in. Subset indicated: FACS-sorted CD8+CD4-CCR7+CD45RA+ naive T cells. These receptors were collected from a human donor in good health. Some libraries in this study had Jurkat cell RNA spiked in.

In its sample, this clonotype was seen a few times. The chain employs TRBV7-9 and TRBJ2-3, with unresolved D. V was cut by 6 bases and J by 1 base, with 14 bases left in between. The CDR3 totals 15 residues. CDR1 SEHNR and CDR2 FQNEAQ come from the germline V gene (reference sequence). The CDR3 coding sequence is TGTGCCAGCAGGCCCCCTCAAGCGCGCACAGATACGCAGTATTTT. Encoded protein: CASRPPQARTDTQYF.

As concerns this clonotype: This likely comes from a read error, as the CDR3 has no conserved phenylalanine or tryptophan at its end. The chain uses TRBV11-2 and TRBJ2-7; TRBD2 aligns across 9 bases. CDR3 length equals 16 residues. Trimming removed 1 base from V and 0 bases from J; junction bases left unmatched: 4. The V gene's germline CDR1 is SGHAT and CDR2 FQNNGV. CDR3 sequence reads: CASSLGGSGSSYEQYI. The CDR3 DNA reads TGTGCCAGCAGCTTAGGGGGTAGCGGGAGCTCCTACGAGCAGTACATC.

The chain is built from TRBV7-9 and TRBJ2-5; D possibly matches TRBD1 or TRBD2 (5 bases each). The CDR3 length is 15 residues. The germline V and J ends were trimmed by 5 bases and 4 bases, with 17 bases remaining between them. Germline lookup yields CDR1 SEHNR and CDR2 FQNEAQ (reference sequence). The CDR3 region is CASSPPRDVPETQYF. The CDR3 DNA sequence: TGTGCCAGCAGCCCACCCCGGGACGTCCCAGAGACCCAGTACTTC.

Points on this clonotype: A clone one base away is much larger, so this may be a read error. The chain links TRBV6-2 or TRBV6-3 to TRBJ2-3; tentative D call: TRBD2 (6 bases). Germline V gene lookup returns CDR1 MNHEY and CDR2 SVGEGT. V was shortened by 2 bases and J by 2 bases, with 11 bases between the two germline ends. This CDR3 region has 15 residues. The CDR3: CASSYAGPSTDTQYF. CDR3 coding DNA: TGTGCCAGCAGTTACGCGGGGCCTTCCACAGATACGCAGTATTTT.

For this clonotype: A much bigger clone sits one base away, suggesting this may be a read error. Likely a read error: the CDR3 ends without its conserved phenylalanine or tryptophan. This chain uses TRBV23-1 with TRBJ1-1, with TRBD1 matching 8 bases. TRBV23-1 is assigned to the ORF class and has an uncertain function. CDR3 size: 17 residues. V was pared by 6 bases and J by 2 bases, with 14 bases of the junction left unmatched. The CDR3 is CASSRNGVDRGNTEAFL. The DNA for the CDR3 is TGCGCCAGCAGCCGCAACGGGGTAGACAGGGGAAACACTGAAGCTTTCTTA.

V usage is TRBV6-6 and J usage is TRBJ2-1; 10 bases fit TRBD2. The CDR3 is 15 residues long. CDR1 is MNHNY and CDR2 is SVGAGI in the germline V gene (reference sequence). Trimming at V came to 7 bases and at J to 8 bases, leaving 11 bases not matched to a gene. This CDR3 is CASTWTSGFLYEQFF. In DNA form, the CDR3 reads TGTGCCAGCACTTGGACTAGCGGATTTCTCTATGAGCAGTTCTTC.

The chain carries TRBV25-1 and TRBJ2-2; no clear D gene. V gave up 2 bases and J gave up 6 bases, with 1 base separating them. This CDR3 has 11 amino acids. Germline V gene data show CDR1 as MGHDK and CDR2 as SYGVNS. CDR3 in DNA: TGTGCCAGCAGTGAAGCCGGGGAGCTGTTTTTT. This codes for CASSEAGELFF.

This clonotype was seen repeatedly, ten times or more. The CDR3 DNA follows: TGCAGTGCTACAGGGGAAAGACCAGGTGAAAAACTGTTTTTT. Amino acid sequence: CSATGERPGEKLFF. The chain carries TRBV20-1 and TRBJ1-4; TRBD1 is a possible D gene (6 bases). In germline, CDR1 is DFQATT, CDR2 SNEGSKA (reference sequence). The V end was cut by 4 bases, the J end by 7 bases, with 16 bases between. This CDR3 spans 14 amino acids.

V usage is TRBV18 and J usage is TRBJ2-3; D is uncertain. The CDR3 sequence is 14 residues long. V was cut by 2 bases and J by 4 bases, with 10 bases left in between. Per the germline V gene, CDR1 is KGHSH and CDR2 is LQKENI. The CDR3 here is CASSPEVSADTQYF. Here the CDR3 DNA reads TGTGCCAGCTCACCAGAAGTAAGCGCAGATACGCAGTATTTT. The variable domain in full, with the rest retrieved from reference TRBV18 and TRBJ2-3, is NAGVMQNPRHLVRRRGQEARLRCSPMKGHSHVYWYRQLPEEGLKFMVYLQKENIIDESGMPKERFSAEFPKEGPSILRIQQVVRGDSAAYFCASSPEVSADTQYFGPGTRLTVL.

In its sample, this clonotype was seen a few times. This chain connects TRBV20-1 to TRBJ2-7; D not resolved. Germline-derived CDR1 and CDR2 are DFQATT and SNEGSKA (reference sequence). The length of the CDR3 is 13 residues. The V and J ends lost 2 bases and 0 bases respectively, with 8 bases between them. The CDR3 is CSARSRYSYEQYF. CDR3 bases: TGCAGTGCTAGATCTCGGTACTCCTACGAGCAGTACTTC.